Only a few counts were recorded for the clone carrying this TCR beta chain. The data originate from a study of T cell repertoires in cytomegalovirus infection. TCRdb redid the calling of the reads with MiXCR, one entry per CDR3 protein. The sample includes 200,000 or so distinct CDR3 sequences, over 25% of them seen just once. Germline assignment: CDR1 SGHDT and CDR2 YYEEEE. This CDR3 has 18 residues. The J segment lost 4 bases and the V segment lost 5 bases, leaving 17 bases of the junction unmatched. This sequence joins TRBV5-6 and TRBJ2-5; 10 bases are shared with TRBD2. The sequence came from a human donor in good health (CMV status not recorded). Some clones in this sample may be carry-over from other donors' samples. Sequences were obtained from PBMCs. The CDR3 region has the DNA TGTGCCAGCAGTTTAGCGGGGGGCCCCCTTCGGGGAGTAGAGACCCAGTACTTC. It yields the protein CASSLAGGPLRGVETQYF.